The clone carrying this T cell receptor beta chain was seen ten or more times. What it recognizes is unknown. The sample comes from a study of breast tumors, draining lymph nodes, adjacent tissues. Study findings and constraints: Findings are consistent with lymph node origin and intratumoral expansion of most tumor T cells. That most tumor T cells come from lymph nodes remained unproven. Compared with lymph nodes, tumors were less diverse; compared with nontumor tissue, more.

The trim removed 0 bases at V and 5 bases at J, leaving 9 bases unmatched. The CDR3 runs 16 residues. CDR1 and CDR2 (germline): SGDLS, YYNGEE. In TCRdb, the multiplex PCR reads were re-called with MiXCR into one record per CDR3 protein. The table lists fewer than 80,000 distinct CDR3 sequences, approximately 47% of them singletons. Source material: breast tumor tissue. The receptor was derived from a female donor with breast cancer. Some clones in this sample may be carry-over from other donors' samples. V is TRBV9 and J is TRBJ2-5; 8 bases are shared with TRBD1. CDR3 region: CASSVAQGAHLETQYF. DNA for the CDR3: TGTGCCAGCAGCGTAGCCCAGGGGGCGCATTTGGAGACCCAGTACTTC.